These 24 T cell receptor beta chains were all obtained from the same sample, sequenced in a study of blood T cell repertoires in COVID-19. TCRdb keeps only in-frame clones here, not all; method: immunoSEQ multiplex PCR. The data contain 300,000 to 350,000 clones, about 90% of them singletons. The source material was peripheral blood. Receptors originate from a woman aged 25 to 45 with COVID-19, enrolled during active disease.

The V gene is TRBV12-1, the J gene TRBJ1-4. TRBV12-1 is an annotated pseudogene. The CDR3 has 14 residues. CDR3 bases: TGTGCCAGCAGCTTTAATCCCGGGGGAGCAAAACTGTTTTTT. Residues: CASSFNPGGAKLFF.

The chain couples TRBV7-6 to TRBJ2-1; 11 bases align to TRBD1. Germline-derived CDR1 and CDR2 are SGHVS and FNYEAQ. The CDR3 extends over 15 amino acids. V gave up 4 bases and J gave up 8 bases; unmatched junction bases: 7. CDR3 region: CASSSGTGGVDEQFF. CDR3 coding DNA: TGTGCCAGCAGCTCTGGGACAGGGGGAGTCGATGAGCAGTTCTTC. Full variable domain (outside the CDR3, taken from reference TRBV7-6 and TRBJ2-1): GAGVSQSPRYKVTKRGQDVALRCDPISGHVSLYWYRQALGQGPEFLTYFNYEAQQDKSGLPNDRFSAERPEGSISTLTIQRTEQRDSAMYRCASSSGTGGVDEQFFGPGTRLTVL.

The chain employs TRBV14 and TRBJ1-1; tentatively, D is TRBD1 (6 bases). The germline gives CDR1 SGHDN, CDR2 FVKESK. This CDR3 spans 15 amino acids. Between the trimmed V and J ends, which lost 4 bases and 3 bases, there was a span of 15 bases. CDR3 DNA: TGTGCCAGCAGCCCACGAAGACAGGTAGACACTGAAGCTTTCTTT. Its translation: CASSPRRQVDTEAFF. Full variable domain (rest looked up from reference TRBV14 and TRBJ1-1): EAGVTQFPSHSVIEKGQTVTLRCDPISGHDNLYWYRRVMGKEIKFLLHFVKESKQDESGMPNNRFLAERTGGTYSTLKVQPAELEDSGVYFCASSPRRQVDTEAFFGQGTRLTVV.

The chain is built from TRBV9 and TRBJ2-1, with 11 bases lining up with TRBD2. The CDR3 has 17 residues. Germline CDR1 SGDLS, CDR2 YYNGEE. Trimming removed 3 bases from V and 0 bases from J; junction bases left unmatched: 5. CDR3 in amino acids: CASSAVAGGPSYNEQFF. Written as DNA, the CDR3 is TGTGCCAGCAGCGCGGTAGCGGGAGGGCCCTCCTACAATGAGCAGTTCTTC.

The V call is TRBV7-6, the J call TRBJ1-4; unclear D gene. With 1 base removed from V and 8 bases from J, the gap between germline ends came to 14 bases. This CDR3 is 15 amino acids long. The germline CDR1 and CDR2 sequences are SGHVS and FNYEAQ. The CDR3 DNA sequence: TGTGCCAGCAGCTTAGAGTCAGGTGACGGAGAAAAACTGTTTTTT. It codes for CASSLESGDGEKLFF.

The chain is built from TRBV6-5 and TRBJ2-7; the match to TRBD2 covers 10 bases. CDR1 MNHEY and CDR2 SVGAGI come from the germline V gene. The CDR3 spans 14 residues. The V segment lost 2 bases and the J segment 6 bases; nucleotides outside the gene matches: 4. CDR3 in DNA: TGTGCCAGCAGTTACGAACTAGCGGGAAGCGAGCAGTACTTC. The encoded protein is CASSYELAGSEQYF.

The CDR3 nucleotides are TGTGCCAGCAGCGACGGGACTCTCTCCAATCAGCCCCAGCATTTT. Amino acids: CASSDGTLSNQPQHF. The rearrangement links TRBV2 to TRBJ1-5, with a tentative D call TRBD1 (5 bases). Germline CDR1 SNHLY, CDR2 FYNNEI. The CDR3 is made up of 15 amino acids. The V gene lost 6 bases and the J gene lost 3 bases, with 15 bases spanning the gap.

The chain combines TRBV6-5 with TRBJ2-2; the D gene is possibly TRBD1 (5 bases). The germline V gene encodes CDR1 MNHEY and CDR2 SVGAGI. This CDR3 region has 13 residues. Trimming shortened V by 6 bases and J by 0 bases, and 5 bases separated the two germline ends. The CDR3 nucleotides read TGTGCCAGCAGGACAGCGAACACCGGGGAGCTGTTTTTT. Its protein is CASRTANTGELFF.

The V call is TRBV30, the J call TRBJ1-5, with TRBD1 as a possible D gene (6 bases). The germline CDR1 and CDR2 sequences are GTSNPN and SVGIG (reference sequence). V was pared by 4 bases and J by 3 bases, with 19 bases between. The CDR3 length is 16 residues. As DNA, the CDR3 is TGTGCCTGGAAAACAAAACAGGGAAACTACAATCAGCCCCAGCATTTT. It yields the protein CAWKTKQGNYNQPQHF.

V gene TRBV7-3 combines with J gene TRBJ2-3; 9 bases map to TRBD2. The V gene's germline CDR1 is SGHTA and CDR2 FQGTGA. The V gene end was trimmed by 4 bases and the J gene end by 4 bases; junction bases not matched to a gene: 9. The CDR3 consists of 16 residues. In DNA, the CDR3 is TGTGCCAGCAGCTACAATAGCGGGAGAATCTCAGATACGCAGTATTTT. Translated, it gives CASSYNSGRISDTQYF.

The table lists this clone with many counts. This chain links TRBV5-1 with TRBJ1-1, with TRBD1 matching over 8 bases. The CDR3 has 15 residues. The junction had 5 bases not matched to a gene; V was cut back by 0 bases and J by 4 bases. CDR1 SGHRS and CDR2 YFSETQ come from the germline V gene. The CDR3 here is CASSLDDRGGTEAFF. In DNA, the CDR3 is TGCGCCAGCAGCTTGGACGACAGGGGAGGCACTGAAGCTTTCTTT.

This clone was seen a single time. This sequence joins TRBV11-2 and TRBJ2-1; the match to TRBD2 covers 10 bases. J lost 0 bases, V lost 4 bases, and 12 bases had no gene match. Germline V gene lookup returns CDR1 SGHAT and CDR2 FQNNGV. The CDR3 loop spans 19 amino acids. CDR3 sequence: CASSSGSGLADLSYNEQFF. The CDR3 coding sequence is TGTGCCAGCAGCTCTGGGTCCGGACTAGCGGATCTCTCCTACAATGAGCAGTTCTTC.

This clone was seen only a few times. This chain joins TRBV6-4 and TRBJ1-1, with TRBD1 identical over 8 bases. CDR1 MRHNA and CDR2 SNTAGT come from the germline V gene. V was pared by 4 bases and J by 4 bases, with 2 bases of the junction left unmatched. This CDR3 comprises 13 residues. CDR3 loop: CASSVGTGTEAFF. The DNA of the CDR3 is TGTGCCAGCAGTGTTGGGACAGGCACTGAAGCTTTCTTT.

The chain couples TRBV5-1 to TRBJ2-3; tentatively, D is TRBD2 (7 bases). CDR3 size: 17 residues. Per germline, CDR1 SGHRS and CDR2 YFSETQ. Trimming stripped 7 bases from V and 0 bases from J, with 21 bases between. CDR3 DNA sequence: TGCGCCAGCTTGGATGCGGGGGCACTAACTAGCACAGATACGCAGTATTTT. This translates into CASLDAGALTSTDTQYF.

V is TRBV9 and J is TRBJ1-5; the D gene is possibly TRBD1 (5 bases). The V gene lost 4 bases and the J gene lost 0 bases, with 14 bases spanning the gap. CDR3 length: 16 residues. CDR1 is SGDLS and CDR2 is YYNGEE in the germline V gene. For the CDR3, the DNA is TGTGCCAGCAGCCCAGGCGGGGCCCATAGCAATCAGCCCCAGCATTTT. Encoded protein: CASSPGGAHSNQPQHF.

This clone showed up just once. The CDR3 nucleotides are TGCGCCAGCACCCGGGAGATACTAGCAGATACGCAGTATTTT. Translating it yields CASTREILADTQYF. The chain couples TRBV10-2 to TRBJ2-3; weak D call: TRBD2 (6 bases). The CDR3 is 14 amino acids. From germline, CDR1 is WSHSY and CDR2 SAAADI. Trimming removed 7 bases from V and 4 bases from J, with 15 bases in between.

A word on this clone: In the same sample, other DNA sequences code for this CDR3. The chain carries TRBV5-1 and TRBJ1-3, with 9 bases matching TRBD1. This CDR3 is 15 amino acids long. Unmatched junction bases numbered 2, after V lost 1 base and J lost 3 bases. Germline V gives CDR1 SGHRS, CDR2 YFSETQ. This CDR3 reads CASSLRTGDGNTIYF. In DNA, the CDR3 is TGCGCCAGCAGCTTGAGGACAGGGGATGGAAACACCATATATTTT.

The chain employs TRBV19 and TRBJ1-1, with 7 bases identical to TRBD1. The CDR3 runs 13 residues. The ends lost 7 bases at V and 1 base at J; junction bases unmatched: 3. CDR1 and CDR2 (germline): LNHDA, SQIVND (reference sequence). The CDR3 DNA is TGTGCCAGTATCCGACAGGGGAACACTGAAGCTTTCTTT. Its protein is CASIRQGNTEAFF.

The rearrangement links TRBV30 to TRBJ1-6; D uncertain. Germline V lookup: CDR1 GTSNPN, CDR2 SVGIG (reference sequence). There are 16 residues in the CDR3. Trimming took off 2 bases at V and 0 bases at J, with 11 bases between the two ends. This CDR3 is CAWSLPGSSYNSPLHF. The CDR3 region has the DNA TGTGCCTGGAGTCTCCCTGGGAGCTCCTATAATTCACCCCTCCACTTT.

The CDR3 coding sequence is TGTGCCAGCAGCTTAGATGCTAGCGGGAGCCCTTCCTACGAGCAGTACTTC. The encoded protein is CASSLDASGSPSYEQYF. The chain combines TRBV7-2 with TRBJ2-7; 10 bases match TRBD2. Germline assignment: CDR1 SGHTA and CDR2 FQGNSA. The CDR3 sequence is 17 residues long. V shed 1 base, J shed 1 base, and the junction held 7 bases outside the gene matches.

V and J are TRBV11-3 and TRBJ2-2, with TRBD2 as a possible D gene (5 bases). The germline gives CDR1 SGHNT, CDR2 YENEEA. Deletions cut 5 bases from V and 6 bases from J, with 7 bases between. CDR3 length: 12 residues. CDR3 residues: CASSLGAGELFF. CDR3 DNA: TGTGCCAGCAGCCTGGGAGCCGGGGAGCTGTTTTTT. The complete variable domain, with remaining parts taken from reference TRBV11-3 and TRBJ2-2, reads EAGVVQSPRYKIIEKKQPVAFWCNPISGHNTLYWYLQNLGQGPELLIRYENEEAVDDSQLPKDRFSAERLKGVDSTLKIQPAELGDSAVYLCASSLGAGELFFGEGSRLTVL.

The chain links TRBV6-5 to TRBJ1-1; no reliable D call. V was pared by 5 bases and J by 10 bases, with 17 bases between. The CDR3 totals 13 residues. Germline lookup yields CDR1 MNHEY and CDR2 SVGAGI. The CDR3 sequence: CASSRSLPARAFF. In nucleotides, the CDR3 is TGTGCCAGCAGTAGATCACTACCGGCCCGAGCTTTCTTT.

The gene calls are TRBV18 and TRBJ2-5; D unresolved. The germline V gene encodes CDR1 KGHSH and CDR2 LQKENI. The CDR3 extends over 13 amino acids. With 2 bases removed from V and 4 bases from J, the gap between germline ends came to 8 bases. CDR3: CASSPATTETQYF. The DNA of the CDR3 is TGTGCCAGCTCACCAGCGACAACAGAGACCCAGTACTTC. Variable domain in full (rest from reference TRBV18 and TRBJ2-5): NAGVMQNPRHLVRRRGQEARLRCSPMKGHSHVYWYRQLPEEGLKFMVYLQKENIIDESGMPKERFSAEFPKEGPSILRIQQVVRGDSAAYFCASSPATTETQYFGPGTRLLVL.

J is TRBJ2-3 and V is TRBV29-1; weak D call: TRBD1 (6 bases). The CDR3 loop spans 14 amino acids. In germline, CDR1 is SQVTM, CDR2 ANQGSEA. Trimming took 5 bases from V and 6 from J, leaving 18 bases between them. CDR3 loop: CSVTDRQRSDTQYF. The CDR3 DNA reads TGCAGCGTTACCGACAGGCAGAGATCTGATACGCAGTATTTT.